This paragraph reports one TCR beta chain. Germline lookup yields CDR1 SGHRS and CDR2 YFSETQ. The V end was cut by 0 bases, the J end by 5 bases, with 15 bases between. The length of the CDR3 is 15 residues. Libraries were prepared by immunoSEQ multiplex PCR; TCRdb keeps only in-frame clonotypes and omits some of them. This table has about 490,000 clones, 65% to 80% appearing once. The data were obtained in a study of shared clonotypes between healthy human individuals. This receptor was identified in a woman in her 40s in good health. Some clones in this sample may be carry-over from other donors' samples. This chain connects TRBV5-1 to TRBJ2-7; D is perhaps TRBD2 (7 bases). The specimen was PBMCs. The CDR3 loop reads CASSLEGRGADEQYF. The CDR3 DNA reads as TGCGCCAGCAGCTTGGAGGGTCGGGGGGCCGACGAGCAGTACTTC.